These 22 T cell receptor beta chains originate from one sample sequenced in a study of blood T cell repertoires in COVID-19. Sequencing was performed with immunoSEQ multiplex PCR; in TCRdb, only in-frame clones are kept and a portion is missing. The sample holds some 330,000 clones, over 75% seen once. The material sequenced was PBMCs or T cells enriched from blood (not recorded which). The receptors shown here come from a man aged 25 to 45 who had recovered from COVID-19.

This chain joins TRBV10-1 and TRBJ2-7; D is perhaps TRBD1 (6 bases). Germline V gene sequence: CDR1 WNHNN, CDR2 SYGVQD (reference sequence). The CDR3 runs 15 residues. Trimming took off 6 bases at V and 6 bases at J, with 21 bases between the two ends. The CDR3 region is CASSGGTTGTGEQYF. The CDR3 DNA is TGCGCCAGCAGCGGAGGAACTACAGGGACGGGCGAGCAGTACTTC.

The chain employs TRBV11-1 and TRBJ2-7; a possible D gene is TRBD1 (6 bases). Trimming removed 2 bases at V and 0 bases at J, with 11 bases between. The CDR3 is 15 residues long. The germline CDR1 and CDR2 sequences are SGHAT and FQDESV (reference sequence). CDR3 residues: CASSLFQGSSYEQYF. CDR3 nucleotides: TGTGCCAGCAGCTTATTTCAGGGGTCCTCCTACGAGCAGTACTTC.

V is TRBV30 and J is TRBJ1-2; TRBD1 might be the D (5 bases). Trimming shortened V by 0 bases and J by 13 bases, and 12 bases separated the two germline ends. The CDR3 loop spans 11 amino acids. The germline V gene has CDR1 GTSNPN and CDR2 SVGIG (reference sequence). CDR3 in amino acids: CAWSVVRECTF. Written as DNA, the CDR3 is TGTGCCTGGAGTGTTGTCAGGGAATGCACCTTC. Looking up the rest from reference TRBV30 and TRBJ1-2 gives the full variable domain: SQTIHQWPATLVQPVGSPLSLECTVEGTSNPNLYWYRQAAGRGLQLLFYSVGIGQISSEVPQNLSASRPQDRQFILSSKKLLLSDSGFYLCAWSVVRECTFGSGTRLTVV.

This clone appeared once. This chain links TRBV28 with TRBJ1-4, with 9 bases lining up with TRBD1. V shed 6 bases and J 7 bases; nucleotides not matched to a gene: 6. The CDR3 length is 14 residues. Germline V gene data show CDR1 as MDHEN and CDR2 as SYDVKM. The CDR3 sequence: CASRIQGAAEKLFF. CDR3 in DNA: TGTGCCAGCAGGATACAGGGGGCGGCTGAAAAACTGTTTTTT.

This chain links TRBV30 with TRBJ2-1, with a tentative D call TRBD1 (5 bases). This CDR3 spans 13 amino acids. Deletions cut 1 base from V and 2 bases from J, with 6 bases between. Germline CDR1 reads GTSNPN; CDR2 reads SVGIG (reference sequence). CDR3 in amino acids: CAWSADTYNEQFF. The CDR3, as DNA: TGTGCCTGGAGTGCGGACACCTACAATGAGCAGTTCTTC.

The chain uses TRBV7-9 and TRBJ2-7, with D possibly TRBD1 on 6 matching bases. The CDR3 runs 15 residues. The ends were cut back, 4 bases at V and 3 bases at J, with 16 bases in the middle. From germline, CDR1 is SEHNR and CDR2 FQNEAQ (reference sequence). The CDR3 spells CASSSRTAARYEQYF. CDR3 DNA: TGTGCCAGCAGCTCTCGGACAGCGGCCCGCTACGAGCAGTACTTC.

The V gene is TRBV27, the J gene TRBJ1-6; 7 bases align to TRBD1. The germline V gene encodes CDR1 MNHEY and CDR2 SMNVEV (reference sequence). The V gene end was trimmed by 6 bases and the J gene end by 9 bases; junction bases not matched to a gene: 8. The CDR3 sequence is 14 residues long. CDR3 in DNA: TGTGCCAGCAGAGACAGGGAGAGTCGTTCACCCCTCCACTTT. Its protein is CASRDRESRSPLHF.

The chain couples TRBV5-1 to TRBJ2-7; D not resolved. V was pared by 4 bases and J by 3 bases, with 14 bases between. CDR1 and CDR2 from the germline V gene are SGHRS and YFSETQ. CDR3 length: 14 amino acids. The CDR3, as DNA: TGCGCCAGCAGCCCCAGTGGCAGTGGCTACGAGCAGTACTTC. Translation gives CASSPSGSGYEQYF.

The rearrangement uses TRBV28 and TRBJ1-5, with TRBD1 as a possible D gene (6 bases). This CDR3 has 14 residues. V was pared by 6 bases and J by 5 bases, with 14 bases between. Per germline, CDR1 MDHEN and CDR2 SYDVKM. Here the CDR3 DNA reads TGTGCCAGCAGAAGACAGGATGGGGATCAGCCCCAGCATTTT. Translation gives CASRRQDGDQPQHF.

This clone appeared a single time. V and J are TRBV28 and TRBJ1-2, with D maybe TRBD1 (5 bases). Germline V CDR1 and CDR2: MDHEN, SYDVKM. The V end lost 1 base, the J end lost 4 bases, and 16 bases lay between the germline ends. The CDR3 length is 16 residues. CDR3 region: CASSLLWGEMAYGYTF. In DNA, the CDR3 is TGTGCCAGCAGTTTATTGTGGGGGGAGATGGCCTATGGCTACACCTTC.

V is TRBV11-2 and J is TRBJ2-3, with 8 nucleotides matching TRBD1. Germline CDR1 is SGHAT and CDR2 is FQNNGV. V was pared by 7 bases and J by 1 base, with 10 bases of the junction left unmatched. This CDR3 is built from 16 residues. For the CDR3, the DNA is TGTGCCAGCACCCTATCCGGGACAGGCGGCACAGATACGCAGTATTTT. It yields the protein CASTLSGTGGTDTQYF.

The V call is TRBV5-5, the J call TRBJ2-2; TRBD1 matches 7 bases. Germline CDR1 and CDR2: SGHKS and YYEKEE (reference sequence). J was trimmed by 7 bases and V by 4 bases; bases with no gene match: 7. The CDR3 is 14 residues long. The CDR3 DNA sequence: TGTGCCAGCAGCCCGGGACAGAGGGGCGGGGAGCTGTTTTTT. Translation gives CASSPGQRGGELFF.

The chain links TRBV18 to TRBJ2-3; maybe TRBD2 (6 bases). Between the trimmed V and J ends, which lost 3 bases and 0 bases, there was a span of 7 bases. CDR1 is KGHSH, CDR2 LQKENI, per germline. CDR3 length: 14 residues. Written as DNA, the CDR3 is TGTGCCAGCTCACCTGGGACTAGCACAGATACGCAGTATTTT. Its protein is CASSPGTSTDTQYF. Supplemented by reference TRBV18 and TRBJ2-3, the full variable domain reads NAGVMQNPRHLVRRRGQEARLRCSPMKGHSHVYWYRQLPEEGLKFMVYLQKENIIDESGMPKERFSAEFPKEGPSILRIQQVVRGDSAAYFCASSPGTSTDTQYFGPGTRLTVL.

The rearrangement links TRBV20-1 to TRBJ2-5; tentatively, D is TRBD2 (6 bases). V was cut by 6 bases and J by 4 bases, with 12 bases left in between. From germline, CDR1 is DFQATT and CDR2 SNEGSKA (reference sequence). The CDR3 spans 12 residues. CDR3 nucleotide sequence: TGCAGTGCGAGTCGGGGGAGAGAGACCCAGTACTTC. It codes for CSASRGRETQYF.

The chain has TRBV7-9 and TRBJ1-1, with 10 bases matching TRBD1. V trimming: 3 bases; J trimming: 4 bases; junction bases outside the gene matches: 5. Germline values: CDR1 SEHNR, CDR2 FQNEAQ (reference sequence). The CDR3 has 15 amino acids. In nucleotides, the CDR3 is TGTGCCAGCAGCTTCGTTGGACAGGGGGGCACTGAAGCTTTCTTT. Its protein is CASSFVGQGGTEAFF.

V is TRBV18 and J is TRBJ1-5; D possibly corresponds to TRBD1 (6 bases). V was clipped by 6 bases and J by 4 bases, with 13 bases between them. The germline V gene has CDR1 KGHSH and CDR2 LQKENI. The CDR3 loop spans 14 amino acids. Here the CDR3 DNA reads TGTGCCAGCTCTCAGGGGACACGTAATCAGCCCCAGCATTTT. This encodes CASSQGTRNQPQHF.

This chain links TRBV20-1 with TRBJ1-6; D is unclear. CDR1 and CDR2 from the germline V gene are DFQATT and SNEGSKA (reference sequence). This CDR3 contains 11 residues. In DNA, the CDR3 is TGCAGCTTCGGGGAGAAGTCACCCCTCCACTTT. This codes for CSFGEKSPLHF.

V and J are TRBV10-2 and TRBJ1-3, with D unclear. Between the trimmed V and J ends, which lost 6 bases and 0 bases, there was a span of 15 bases. Germline V lookup: CDR1 WSHSY, CDR2 SAAADI. The CDR3 sequence is 16 residues long. DNA for the CDR3: TGCGCCAGCAGAGACTTGGAGGCCTTCTCTGGAAACACCATATATTTT. Protein sequence: CASRDLEAFSGNTIYF.

V and J are TRBV5-5 and TRBJ1-6; TRBD1 might be the D (6 bases). Germline V gene sequence: CDR1 SGHKS, CDR2 YYEKEE (reference sequence). The V gene lost 3 bases and the J gene lost 9 bases, with 13 bases spanning the gap. CDR3 length: 14 residues. The CDR3 protein is CASSWGQVGSPLHF. The CDR3 DNA is TGTGCCAGCAGCTGGGGGCAGGTGGGTTCACCCCTCCACTTT.

The chain uses TRBV6-5 and TRBJ1-5; a weak D match, TRBD1 (5 bases). CDR3 length equals 15 residues. Trimming removed 6 bases from V and 2 bases from J, with 14 bases in between. Germline lookup yields CDR1 MNHEY and CDR2 SVGAGI. CDR3 bases: TGTGCCAGCAGCCACGGAGGGGCCGGCAATCAGCCCCAGCATTTT. Translating it yields CASSHGGAGNQPQHF.

CDR3 residues: CASSRDRVQETQYF. CDR3 nucleotide sequence: TGTGCCAGCAGTCGCGACAGGGTACAAGAGACCCAGTACTTC. The chain couples TRBV28 to TRBJ2-5; 7 nucleotides agree with TRBD1. CDR3 size: 14 residues. Germline CDR1 is MDHEN and CDR2 is SYDVKM. Trimming took 5 bases from V and 2 from J; bases not matched to a gene: 5.

The chain carries TRBV19 and TRBJ1-1; no clear D gene. Germline assignment: CDR1 LNHDA and CDR2 SQIVND (reference sequence). This CDR3 comprises 14 residues. Trimming removed 3 bases at V and 4 bases at J, with 12 bases between. This CDR3 reads CASSILGMSTEAFF. As DNA, the CDR3 is TGTGCCAGTAGTATTCTTGGTATGAGCACTGAAGCTTTCTTT.